These 2 T cell receptor beta chains originate from one sample sequenced in a study of shared clonotypes between healthy human individuals. The data were produced by immunoSEQ multiplex PCR, yet TCRdb's version contains in-frame clones alone and is incomplete. This table holds fewer than 200,000 clones, 65% to 70% found once. Sequencing was done on a sample of memory CD4+ T cells sorted from blood. The subset was: CD45RA-negative fraction. The receptor set was obtained from a man aged 25 to 40 in good health.

The J gene is TRBJ2-1, the V gene TRBV28, with TRBD2 matching over 7 bases. Germline V gives CDR1 MDHEN, CDR2 SYDVKM. V was pared by 8 bases and J by 0 bases, with 10 bases of the junction left unmatched. The CDR3 contains 16 residues. The DNA for the CDR3 is TGTGCCAGCCGTAACGGGGGAGGGAGCTCCTACAATGAGCAGTTCTTC. As protein: CASRNGGGSSYNEQFF.

The chain couples TRBV5-1 to TRBJ2-7; tentatively, D is TRBD1 or TRBD2 (5 bases each). There are 14 residues in the CDR3. Germline CDR1 and CDR2: SGHRS and YFSETQ. The germline V and J ends were trimmed by 0 bases and 3 bases, with 10 bases remaining between them. CDR3 region: CASSLDRGIYEQYF. The CDR3, as DNA: TGCGCCAGCAGCTTGGATCGGGGCATCTACGAGCAGTACTTC.